These T cell receptor beta chains were read from a single sample in a study of blood T cell repertoires in COVID-19. Sequencing was performed with immunoSEQ multiplex PCR; in TCRdb, only in-frame clones are kept and a portion is missing. Of hundreds of thousands of clones detected, 88% appear once; the ten largest clones hold under 3.5%. What was sequenced was PBMCs or T cells enriched from blood (not recorded which). These receptors originate from a woman aged 45 to 65 who had recovered from COVID-19. Each CDR3 is given with its conserved first and last residue. Fields, in order: V gene, J gene, D gene, clone size, CDR3 protein, CDR3 DNA. The D gene is left open where the match is weak. Size is stated for part of the rows, as once, few or many counts, or as a class when the clone is expanded.

TRBV28	TRBJ1-5	-	-	CASSPGRGADGNQPQHF	TGTGCCAGCAGTCCCGGCCGGGGGGCAGACGGGAATCAGCCCCAGCATTTT
TRBV3-1/TRBV3-2	TRBJ1-1	-	few	CASSFNGDTEAFF	TGTGCCAGCAGCTTTAACGGGGACACTGAAGCTTTCTTT
TRBV2	TRBJ2-2	TRBD2	-	CASSGLAGNTGELFF	TGTGCCAGCAGTGGACTAGCGGGCAACACCGGGGAGCTGTTTTTT
TRBV2	TRBJ1-5	TRBD1	-	CASSFGTDQPQHF	TGTGCCAGCAGCTTCGGGACAGATCAGCCCCAGCATTTT
TRBV10-2	TRBJ2-4	TRBD2	-	CASCETSGINKNIQYF	TGCGCCAGCTGCGAGACTAGCGGGATCAACAAAAACATTCAGTACTTC
TRBV28	TRBJ2-7	-	-	CASSEGLLSYEQYF	TGTGCCAGCAGTGAGGGCCTTCTATCCTACGAGCAGTACTTC
TRBV30	TRBJ1-2	TRBD1	-	CAWSARDRVNYGYTF	TGTGCCTGGAGTGCAAGGGACAGAGTTAACTATGGCTACACCTTC
TRBV6-2/TRBV6-3	TRBJ2-1	TRBD2	-	CASSRLANNEQFF	TGTGCCAGCAGTAGACTAGCGAACAATGAGCAGTTCTTC
TRBV9	TRBJ2-1	TRBD2	once	CASSPPGSGRENEQFF	TGTGCCAGCAGCCCTCCCGGGAGCGGGAGGGAGAATGAGCAGTTCTTC
TRBV11-3	TRBJ2-3	TRBD2	few	CASSFGTSADTQYF	TGTGCCAGCAGCTTCGGGACTAGTGCAGATACGCAGTATTTT
TRBV5-5	TRBJ2-7	TRBD1	-	CASSYEGTGGNSYEQYF	TGTGCCAGCAGCTACGAGGGGACAGGGGGAAATTCCTACGAGCAGTACTTC
TRBV11-2	TRBJ2-1	TRBD2	few	CASSILAGVNEQFF	TGTGCCAGCAGCATACTAGCGGGAGTCAATGAGCAGTTCTTC
TRBV7-2	TRBJ2-1	TRBD2	-	CASSLIGLAGESFF	TGTGCCAGCAGCTTAATTGGACTAGCGGGAGAGTCGTTCTTC
TRBV14	TRBJ2-5	-	-	CASSLQHLPGNAETQYF	TGTGCCAGCAGCCTGCAACACCTTCCCGGGAACGCGGAGACCCAGTACTTC
TRBV6-5	TRBJ1-5	-	-	CASSWTAGSNQPQHF	TGTGCCAGCAGTTGGACGGCGGGTAGCAATCAGCCCCAGCATTTT
TRBV7-9	TRBJ1-6	-	once	CASSLSSYNSPLHF	TGTGCCAGCAGCCTTAGCTCCTATAATTCACCCCTCCACTTT
TRBV4-1	TRBJ2-1	TRBD2	once	CASSQYVSGSNEQFF	TGCGCCAGCAGCCAATATGTTAGCGGGAGCAATGAGCAGTTCTTC
TRBV9	TRBJ1-5	-	-	CASSVAPEVWDQPQHF	TGTGCCAGCAGCGTAGCTCCGGAGGTTTGGGATCAGCCCCAGCATTTT
TRBV16	TRBJ2-1	TRBD1	-	CASSQVRGPYNEQFF	TGTGCCAGCAGCCAAGTCAGGGGGCCCTACAATGAGCAGTTCTTC
TRBV9	TRBJ1-2	TRBD1	few	CASRGRDSRAHGYTF	TGTGCCAGCAGGGGCCGGGACAGTCGGGCCCATGGCTACACCTTC
TRBV18	TRBJ1-2	-	-	CASSPATQGIPYGYTF	TGTGCCAGCTCACCAGCTACCCAGGGGATCCCTTATGGCTACACCTTC
TRBV30	TRBJ1-2	-	once	CAWTAGTGTNYGYTF	TGTGCCTGGACTGCGGGAACGGGTACTAACTATGGCTACACCTTC
TRBV15	TRBJ1-2	-	-	CATSRGGGGRGGGYTF	TGTGCCACCAGCAGAGGGGGAGGTGGTCGCGGCGGTGGCTACACCTTC
TRBV30	TRBJ1-5	TRBD1	-	CAWNRGAVPNQPQHF	TGTGCCTGGAACAGGGGTGCCGTCCCCAATCAGCCCCAGCATTTT
TRBV5-6	TRBJ1-1	-	few	CASSSGPGTEAFF	TGTGCCAGCAGCTCCGGGCCGGGAACTGAAGCTTTCTTT
TRBV9	TRBJ2-2	TRBD1	-	CASSVVTGGVTGELFF	TGTGCCAGCAGCGTAGTTACAGGGGGTGTCACCGGGGAGCTGTTTTTT
TRBV18	TRBJ1-1	-	-	CASSADKNTEAFF	TGTGCCAGCTCAGCGGACAAGAACACTGAAGCTTTCTTT
TRBV19	TRBJ2-3	TRBD1	-	CASVQGAGETQYF	TGTGCCAGTGTACAGGGGGCGGGGGAGACGCAGTATTTT
TRBV6-5	TRBJ1-1	-	-	CASSQRAGLNTEAFF	TGTGCCAGCTCCCAAAGGGCAGGGCTGAACACTGAAGCTTTCTTT
TRBV28	TRBJ1-4	-	-	CASSLRPGDNEKLFF	TGTGCCAGCAGTTTGAGGCCTGGCGATAATGAAAAACTGTTTTTT
TRBV14	TRBJ1-6	-	-	CASSPQGLSNSPLHF	TGTGCCAGCAGCCCCCAGGGGCTGTCTAATTCACCCCTCCACTTT
TRBV19	TRBJ2-7	TRBD2	-	CASSPPASGRVREQYF	TGTGCCAGTAGTCCCCCGGCTAGCGGGAGGGTCCGCGAGCAGTACTTC
TRBV2	TRBJ2-7	-	-	CASSERFSYEQYF	TGTGCCAGCAGTGAGAGATTCTCCTACGAGCAGTACTTC
TRBV3-1/TRBV3-2	TRBJ1-6	-	-	CASSQGAGYNSPLHF	TGTGCCAGCAGCCAAGGAGCGGGTTATAATTCACCCCTCCACTTT
TRBV28	TRBJ1-1	TRBD1	-	CASSFRDRANTEAFF	TGTGCCAGCAGTTTCAGGGACAGGGCGAACACTGAAGCTTTCTTT